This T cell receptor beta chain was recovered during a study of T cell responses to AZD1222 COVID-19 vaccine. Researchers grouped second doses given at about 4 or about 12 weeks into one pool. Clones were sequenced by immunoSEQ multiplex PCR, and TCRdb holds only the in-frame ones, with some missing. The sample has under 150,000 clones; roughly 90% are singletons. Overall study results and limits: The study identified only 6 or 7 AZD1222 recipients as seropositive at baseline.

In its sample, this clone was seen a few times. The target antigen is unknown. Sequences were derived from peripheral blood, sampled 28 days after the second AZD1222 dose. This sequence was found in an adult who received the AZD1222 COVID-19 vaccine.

CDR3 protein: CATTGAPLHF. CDR3 bases: TGTGCCACCACGGGAGCTCCCCTCCACTTT. V and J are TRBV24-1 and TRBJ1-6; D is unclear. V was clipped by 8 bases and J by 13 bases, with 8 bases between them. CDR1 is KGHDR, CDR2 SFDVKD, per germline. CDR3 length equals 10 residues.